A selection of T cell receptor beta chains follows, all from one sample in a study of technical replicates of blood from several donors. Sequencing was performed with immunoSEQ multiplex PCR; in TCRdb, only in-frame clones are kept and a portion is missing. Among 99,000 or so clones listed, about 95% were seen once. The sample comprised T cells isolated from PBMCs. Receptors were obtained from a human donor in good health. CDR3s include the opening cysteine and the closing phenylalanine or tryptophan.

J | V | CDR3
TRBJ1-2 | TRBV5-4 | CATREGGTGDYGYTF
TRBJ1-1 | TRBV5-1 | CASSVQGGPNTEAFF
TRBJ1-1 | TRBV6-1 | CASSVQGSYTEAFF
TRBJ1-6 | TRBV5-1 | CASSLELGGSPLHF
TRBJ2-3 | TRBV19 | CASSTTGANTDTQYF
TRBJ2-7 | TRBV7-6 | CASSPGLSYEQYF
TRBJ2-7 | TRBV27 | CASSSRTGQSSYEQYF
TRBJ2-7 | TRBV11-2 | CASSFTGGGPVYEQYF
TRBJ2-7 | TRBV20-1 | CSARGRYEQYF
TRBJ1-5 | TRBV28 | CASIRQKRGINQPQHF